The 32 T cell receptor beta chains below were found in one sample sequenced in a study of T cell responses to AZD1222 COVID-19 vaccine. The protocol was immunoSEQ multiplex PCR, while the TCRdb copy is restricted to in-frame clones and leaves out a portion. The table lists 80,000 or so clones, about 82% of them singletons, with approximately 2.8% in the top ten. This specimen was peripheral blood, taken on day 0 of AZD1222 vaccination. The source of these receptors is an adult in good health.

The chain carries TRBV19 and TRBJ1-5; D may be TRBD1 (6 bases). V lost 7 bases, J lost 3 bases, and 13 bases lay in between. Per the germline V gene, CDR1 is LNHDA and CDR2 is SQIVND (reference sequence). The CDR3 contains 14 residues. The CDR3 reads CASTRGGPNQPQHF. CDR3 coding DNA: TGTGCCAGTACCCGGGGGGGCCCCAATCAGCCCCAGCATTTT.

This sequence joins TRBV5-4 and TRBJ2-4; 8 positions match TRBD2. This CDR3 is 14 amino acids long. CDR1 SGHNT and CDR2 YYREEE come from the germline V gene (reference sequence). Unmatched junction bases numbered 2, after V lost 1 base and J lost 5 bases. This chain's CDR3 is CASSLRGGQNIQYF. CDR3 sequence (DNA): TGTGCCAGCAGCTTGCGGGGGGGGCAAAACATTCAGTACTTC.

V gene TRBV7-6 combines with J gene TRBJ2-1; 8 nucleotides line up with TRBD2. The CDR3 extends over 15 amino acids. V was pared by 5 bases and J by 7 bases, with 10 bases of the junction left unmatched. Germline CDR1 is SGHVS and CDR2 is FNYEAQ. For the CDR3, the DNA is TGTGCCAGCAGCCCGTTCGGGGGGGGCCGTAATGAGCAGTTCTTC. As protein: CASSPFGGGRNEQFF.

The chain has TRBV9 and TRBJ2-7, with TRBD2 matching 11 bases. The CDR3 consists of 14 residues. Looked up from germline, CDR1 is SGDLS and CDR2 is YYNGEE. The J segment lost 5 bases and the V segment lost 3 bases, leaving 4 bases of the junction unmatched. The CDR3 DNA follows: TGTGCCAGCAGCGCCTCGACTAGCGGGGACGAGCAGTACTTC. It specifies CASSASTSGDEQYF.

The V and J genes are TRBV9 and TRBJ2-3; D may correspond to TRBD1 or TRBD2 (7 bases each). Trimming left V 2 bases short and J 2 bases short, with 18 bases between. The CDR3 loop spans 17 amino acids. Germline V gene data show CDR1 as SGDLS and CDR2 as YYNGEE. CDR3 residues: CASSVPLGGTDTDTQYF. For the CDR3, the DNA is TGTGCCAGCAGCGTCCCCCTGGGGGGGACAGACACAGATACGCAGTATTTT. The whole variable domain, remainder taken from reference TRBV9 and TRBJ2-3, is DSGVTQTPKHLITATGQRVTLRCSPRSGDLSVYWYQQSLDQGLQFLIQYYNGEERAKGNILERFSAQQFPDLHSELNLSSLELGDSALYFCASSVPLGGTDTDTQYFGPGTRLTVL.

The chain uses TRBV4-3 and TRBJ2-1; D unclear. Trimming removed 1 base at V and 5 bases at J, with 15 bases between. Germline V gene data show CDR1 as LGHNA and CDR2 as YSLEER. CDR3 length equals 16 residues. In DNA form, the CDR3 reads TGCGCCAGCAGCCAAGGGCGGCTTCGGGCCGACAATGAGCAGTTCTTC. Its protein is CASSQGRLRADNEQFF.

This chain connects TRBV10-3 to TRBJ1-5; 7 nucleotides agree with TRBD1. V lost 0 bases to trimming and J lost 5 bases; unmatched junction nucleotides: 7. CDR3 length: 16 amino acids. Germline-derived CDR1 and CDR2 are ENHRY and SYGVKD. The CDR3 region is CAISESRGTADQPQHF. The CDR3 bases are TGTGCCATCAGTGAGTCGAGAGGGACAGCCGATCAGCCCCAGCATTTT.

The chain combines TRBV3-1 (or the pseudogene TRBV3-2) with TRBJ1-4, with TRBD1 identical over 8 bases. Germline trimming cut 4 bases from V and 4 bases from J; bases unmatched to any gene: 5. The CDR3 is 15 residues long. CDR1 is LGHDT and CDR2 is YNNKEL in the germline V gene (reference sequence). CDR3 bases: TGTGCCAGCAGCCTCAACAGGGGGATTAATGAAAAACTGTTTTTT. Translating gives CASSLNRGINEKLFF.

V usage is TRBV7-6 and J usage is TRBJ2-2; 10 positions agree with TRBD2. The V and J ends lost 5 bases and 6 bases, in that order; junction bases with no gene match: 9. The CDR3 has 16 amino acids. CDR1 and CDR2 from the germline V gene are SGHVS and FNYEAQ. CDR3 nucleotides: TGTGCCAGCAGCGACTCGGCTAGCGGGAGAGCCGGGGAGCTGTTTTTT. It translates to CASSDSASGRAGELFF.

This clone was counted only a few times. The V gene is TRBV6-5, the J gene TRBJ2-7, with a possible D match to TRBD2 (5 bases). Between the trimmed V and J ends, which lost 0 bases and 0 bases, there was a span of 12 bases. CDR1 MNHEY and CDR2 SVGAGI come from the germline V gene. This CDR3 is built from 16 residues. The DNA for the CDR3 is TGTGCCAGCAGTTACTCGGAACCGGGGAGCTCCTACGAGCAGTACTTC. Translating gives CASSYSEPGSSYEQYF.

The chain has TRBV4-3 and TRBJ1-5; no reliable D call. The CDR3 extends over 17 amino acids. Deletions cut 0 bases from V and 7 bases from J, with 19 bases between. Germline V CDR1 and CDR2: LGHNA, YSLEER. DNA of the CDR3: TGCGCCAGCAGCCAAGATCTTATTGAGGGAGCAGGACAGCCCCAGCATTTT. Its protein is CASSQDLIEGAGQPQHF.

The V gene is TRBV14, the J gene TRBJ2-5, with D possibly being TRBD1 (5 bases). Trimming stripped 0 bases from V and 4 bases from J, with 12 bases between. There are 15 residues in the CDR3. Germline V gene lookup returns CDR1 SGHDN and CDR2 FVKESK. Here the CDR3 reads CASSQEAGKGETQYF. CDR3 bases: TGTGCCAGCAGCCAAGAGGCAGGGAAAGGAGAGACCCAGTACTTC.

The chain has TRBV7-8 and TRBJ1-2; TRBD1 matches at 8 bases. Germline CDR1 is SGHVS and CDR2 is FQNEAQ. Trimming cost V 1 base and J 6 bases; bases outside gene matches: 10. The CDR3 is 16 amino acids. The CDR3 DNA reads TGTGCCAGCAGCTTAGTCCCTGGACAGGGAAGAGATGGCTACACCTTC. Residues: CASSLVPGQGRDGYTF.

The chain recombines TRBV2 with TRBJ2-2; TRBD2 matches at 7 bases. Germline V gives CDR1 SNHLY, CDR2 FYNNEI. The V segment lost 6 bases and the J segment 5 bases; nucleotides outside the gene matches: 9. CDR3 length: 15 amino acids. The CDR3 bases are TGTGCCAGCAGGGGGAGCCAGGGAGGGACCGGGGAGCTGTTTTTT. This translates into CASRGSQGGTGELFF.

V gene TRBV11-2 combines with J gene TRBJ2-3; TRBD1 agrees at 7 bases. The ends lost 4 bases at V and 3 bases at J; junction bases unmatched: 7. The germline V gene has CDR1 SGHAT and CDR2 FQNNGV. This CDR3 is built from 15 residues. CDR3 DNA sequence: TGTGCCAGCAGCTCGACAGGGTTAATGACAGATACGCAGTATTTT. It is translated as CASSSTGLMTDTQYF.

CDR3 coding DNA: TGTGCCAGCAGCCAAGCTAGACTAGCGGGAACCAATGAGCAGTTCTTC. Its protein is CASSQARLAGTNEQFF. V is TRBV14 and J is TRBJ2-1; 11 nucleotides match TRBD2. Losses at the gene ends were 1 base for V and 6 bases for J; bases not matched to a gene: 5. Germline V CDR1 and CDR2: SGHDN, FVKESK. CDR3 length equals 16 residues.

This chain connects TRBV5-4 to TRBJ2-5; 9 bases fit TRBD2. Germline V gene data show CDR1 as SGHNT and CDR2 as YYREEE (reference sequence). Trimming at V came to 4 bases and at J to 3 bases, leaving 10 bases not matched to a gene. This CDR3 is built from 16 residues. As DNA, the CDR3 is TGTGCCAGCAGCATTGACCAGACTAGCGGTAAAGAGACCCAGTACTTC. Its translation is CASSIDQTSGKETQYF.

CDR3 DNA: TGTGCCAGCAGAGTTGCTACGGATTCACCCCTCCACTTT. Translation gives CASRVATDSPLHF. This chain connects TRBV6-4 to TRBJ1-6; D is undetermined. The CDR3 covers 13 residues. Trimming removed 6 bases from V and 8 bases from J, with 11 bases in between. The V gene's germline CDR1 is MRHNA and CDR2 SNTAGT.

The chain has TRBV7-2 and TRBJ1-2; D possibly corresponds to TRBD1 (6 bases). This CDR3 contains 16 residues. Trimming removed 1 base at V and 8 bases at J, with 20 bases between. Germline values: CDR1 SGHTA, CDR2 FQGNSA. The CDR3 DNA reads TGTGCCAGCAGCTTAGGGCCTCCGGGGGCAGAAGCAGGCTACACCTTC. Translated, it gives CASSLGPPGAEAGYTF.

The genes are TRBV9 and TRBJ1-3; D is uncertain. Trimming cost V 3 bases and J 0 bases, with 4 bases left between them. Germline CDR1 is SGDLS and CDR2 is YYNGEE. The CDR3 has 13 amino acids. Here the CDR3 DNA reads TGTGCCAGCAGCGACAACTCTGGAAACACCATATATTTT. Translation: CASSDNSGNTIYF.

The sample holds a few counts of this clone. Compared with germline, one end of the junction differs, possibly owing to a read error. This chain connects TRBV7-9 to TRBJ1-5, with D maybe TRBD1 (5 bases). The CDR3 extends over 11 amino acids. The V gene's germline CDR1 is SEHNR and CDR2 FQNEAQ (reference sequence). In DNA, the CDR3 is TGTGCCAGCAGCTCCAAGGACAAGGAAGGTTTT. The encoded protein is CASSSKDKEGF.

The chain joins TRBV7-8 to TRBJ1-2, with TRBD1 matching 8 bases. Per the germline V gene, CDR1 is SGHVS and CDR2 is FQNEAQ. There are 16 residues in the CDR3. The trim removed 0 bases at V and 7 bases at J, leaving 10 bases unmatched. The CDR3 region is CASSLALAQGAGGYTF. The CDR3 nucleotides are TGTGCCAGCAGCTTAGCCCTCGCGCAGGGGGCGGGTGGCTACACCTTC.

This sequence joins TRBV12-5 and TRBJ1-3, with D possibly TRBD1 on 6 matching bases. The V and J ends lost 0 bases and 0 bases respectively, with 12 bases between them. Germline assignment: CDR1 LGHNT and CDR2 FRNRAP. The length of the CDR3 is 17 residues. CDR3 coding DNA: TGTGCTAGTGGTTTGGTAGTGGGGGCCCTCTCTGGAAACACCATATATTTT. It translates to CASGLVVGALSGNTIYF.

This chain links TRBV9 with TRBJ2-1; 7 bases map to TRBD1. Germline V CDR1 and CDR2: SGDLS, YYNGEE. V lost 4 bases to trimming and J lost 10 bases; unmatched junction nucleotides: 14. The CDR3 covers 15 residues. The CDR3 DNA sequence: TGTGCCAGCAGCATCCGGGACAGAGGGATTGGGGAGCAGTTCTTC. Translating gives CASSIRDRGIGEQFF.

This clone has only a few counts. This sequence joins TRBV7-7 and TRBJ2-3; 9 bases map to TRBD2. Germline V gene sequence: CDR1 SSHAT, CDR2 FNYEAQ (reference sequence). V trimming: 2 bases; J trimming: 5 bases; junction bases outside the gene matches: 5. This CDR3 spans 15 amino acids. CDR3 sequence reads: CASSLSSGKGDTQYF. The CDR3 DNA reads as TGTGCCAGCAGCTTATCTAGCGGGAAGGGAGATACGCAGTATTTT. Looking up the rest from reference TRBV7-7 and TRBJ2-3 gives the full variable domain: GAGVSQSPRYKVTKRGQDVTLRCDPISSHATLYWYQQALGQGPEFLTYFNYEAQPDKSGLPSDRFSAERPEGSISTLTIQRTEQRDSAMYRCASSLSSGKGDTQYFGPGTRLTVL.

The chain is built from TRBV7-2 and TRBJ2-1; D is undetermined. CDR1 is SGHTA, CDR2 FQGNSA, per germline. CDR3 length: 15 residues. Trimming shortened V by 3 bases and J by 4 bases, and 13 bases separated the two germline ends. CDR3 nucleotides: TGTGCCAGCAGCTTCGGTTCAGAAGCGTACAATGAGCAGTTCTTC. Its protein is CASSFGSEAYNEQFF.

This clone was seen a handful of times. The chain couples TRBV5-4 to TRBJ2-7; weak D call: TRBD1 (5 bases). CDR1 is SGHNT and CDR2 is YYREEE in the germline V gene (reference sequence). Trimming took 4 bases from V and 2 from J, leaving 16 bases between them. The CDR3 length is 15 residues. As DNA, the CDR3 is TGTGCCAGCAGCGCACCCCAGGGTCGAACCTACGAGCAGTACTTC. Its protein product is CASSAPQGRTYEQYF.

The chain combines TRBV5-6 with TRBJ2-3; no firm D call. V was clipped by 2 bases and J by 1 base, with 5 bases between them. This CDR3 is 13 amino acids long. From germline, CDR1 is SGHDT and CDR2 YYEEEE. The CDR3 DNA reads TGTGCCAGCAGCTTTCCGGGCACAGATACGCAGTATTTT. It is translated as CASSFPGTDTQYF.

Only a few counts were recorded for this clone. The V call is TRBV19, the J call TRBJ1-1, with D unclear. The CDR3 has 17 residues. V lost 5 bases and J lost 0, with 19 bases in between. Germline V gene sequence: CDR1 LNHDA, CDR2 SQIVND (reference sequence). CDR3 protein: CASSLPPGPYLNTEAFF. DNA of the CDR3: TGTGCCAGTAGTCTGCCCCCAGGCCCATATTTGAACACTGAAGCTTTCTTT.

This clone was counted a single time. The junction departs from germline at one end; a sequencing error may be responsible. This rearrangement joins TRBV19 to TRBJ1-4; the D gene is possibly TRBD1 (5 bases). Per germline, CDR1 LNHDA and CDR2 SQIVND (reference sequence). CDR3 length equals 13 residues. As DNA, the CDR3 is TGTGCCAGTAGCCCGGGACCTAAAGAAAAACTGTTTTTT. Protein: CASSPGPKEKLFF.

This sequence joins TRBV10-3 and TRBJ2-7, with a tentative D call TRBD1 (5 bases). Germline values: CDR1 ENHRY, CDR2 SYGVKD. Trimming shortened V by 2 bases and J by 2 bases, and 13 bases separated the two germline ends. This CDR3 has 15 residues. The CDR3 coding sequence is TGTGCCATCAGTGAGGGTCTAGGGGTAACCTACGAGCAGTACTTC. Translating it yields CAISEGLGVTYEQYF.

The chain recombines TRBV14 with TRBJ1-2; D is uncertain. This CDR3 comprises 12 residues. Germline-derived CDR1 and CDR2 are SGHDN and FVKESK. Trimming pared 4 bases from V and 7 bases from J, leaving 10 bases between. CDR3 nucleotides: TGTGCCAGCAGCCTGAGTGCGGGTGGCTACACCTTC. It translates to CASSLSAGGYTF.